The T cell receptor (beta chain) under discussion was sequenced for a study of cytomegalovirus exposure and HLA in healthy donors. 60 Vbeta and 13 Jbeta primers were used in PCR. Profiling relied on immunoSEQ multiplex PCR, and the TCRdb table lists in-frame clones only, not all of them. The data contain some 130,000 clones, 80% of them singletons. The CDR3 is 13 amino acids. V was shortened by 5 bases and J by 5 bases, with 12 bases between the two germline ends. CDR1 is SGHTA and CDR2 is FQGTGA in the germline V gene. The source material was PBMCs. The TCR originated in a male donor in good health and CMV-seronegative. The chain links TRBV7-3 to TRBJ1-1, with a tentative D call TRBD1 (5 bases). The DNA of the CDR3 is TGTGCCAGCAGCGCCCTGACAGAAACTGAAGCTTTCTTT. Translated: CASSALTETEAFF.